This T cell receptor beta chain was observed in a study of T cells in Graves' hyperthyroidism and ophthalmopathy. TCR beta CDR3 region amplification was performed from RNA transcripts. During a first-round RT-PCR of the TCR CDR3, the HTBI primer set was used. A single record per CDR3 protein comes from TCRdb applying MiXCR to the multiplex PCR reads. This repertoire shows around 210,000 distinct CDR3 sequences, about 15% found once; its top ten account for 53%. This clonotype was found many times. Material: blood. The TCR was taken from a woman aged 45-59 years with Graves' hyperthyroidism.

CDR3 nucleotides: TGTGCCAGCAGCACGACTAGCGAGAGACAAGAGACCCAGTACTTC. Translated, it gives CASSTTSERQETQYF. The V and J genes are TRBV11-2 and TRBJ2-5; the match to TRBD2 covers 8 bases. Losses at the gene ends were 5 bases for V and 2 bases for J; bases not matched to a gene: 7. The germline V gene encodes CDR1 SGHAT and CDR2 FQNNGV. The CDR3 is 15 amino acids.